Listed below are T cell receptor beta chains from one sample, sequenced in a study of CD8+CD57+ T cells in acquired aplastic anemia. Each CDR3 protein gets one entry after TCRdb re-called the reads with MiXCR. The sample holds some 140,000 distinct CDR3 sequences; roughly half are singletons and the top ten take less than 15%. Material: sorted CD4+, CD8+, or CD8+CD57+ T cells (not recorded which) from PBMCs. The receptor set was obtained from a human donor with aplastic anemia. Both conserved end residues are part of each CDR3. A D gene is named only where the DNA matches it firmly. Not every row has a clone size; where given, it reads once, few, many or a size class.

>TRBJ2-5|.|.|TRBV29-1
CSVPGGVSF
TGCAGCGTACCCGGTGGGGTCAGCTTC
>TRBJ2-7|TRBD1|.|TRBV5-1
CASSLARDRAIYEQYF
TGCGCCAGCAGCTTGGCCCGGGACAGGGCCATCTACGAGCAGTACTTC
>TRBJ2-6|.|.|TRBV19
CASSIDRHGANVLTF
TGTGCCAGTAGCATCGACAGGCATGGGGCCAACGTCCTGACTTTC
>TRBJ2-7|TRBD2|many|TRBV7-6
CASSLAGVAYEQYF
TGTGCCAGCAGCCTAGCGGGGGTCGCCTACGAGCAGTACTTC
>TRBJ1-1|.|few|TRBV18
CASSPDVRNTEAFF
TGTGCCAGCTCACCAGACGTTAGAAACACTGAAGCTTTCTTT
>TRBJ1-2|.|.|TRBV19
CASLSGGTNYGYTF
TGTGCCAGCCTCTCCGGGGGAACCAACTATGGCTACACCTTC
>TRBJ2-3|.|many|TRBV7-3
CASSSTGTDTQYF
TGTGCCAGCAGCTCGACCGGCACAGATACGCAGTATTTT
>TRBJ1-5|.|.|TRBV20-1
CSASGGEVQPQHF
TGCAGTGCTAGTGGGGGAGAAGTCCAGCCCCAGCATTTT
>TRBJ2-3|.|many|TRBV11-1
CASSFPLDPPTDTQYF
TGTGCCAGCAGCTTCCCACTGGACCCTCCCACAGATACGCAGTATTTT
>TRBJ2-3|TRBD2|.|TRBV4-1
CASSPRAGGQRDTQYF
TGCGCCAGCAGCCCCAGGGCGGGGGGGCAGAGAGATACGCAGTATTTT
>TRBJ1-2|TRBD1|.|TRBV4-1
CASSQTGYGYTF
TGCGCCAGCAGCCAGACAGGGTATGGCTACACCTTC
>TRBJ2-7|.|.|TRBV7-8
CASSPSPRSVAYEQYF
TGTGCCAGCAGCCCATCACCCAGATCGGTCGCATACGAGCAGTACTTC
>TRBJ1-1|.|.|TRBV4-1
CASSQGTAQDTEAFF
TGCGCCAGCAGCCAAGGGACAGCTCAGGACACTGAAGCTTTCTTT
>TRBJ2-1|.|many|TRBV7-9
CASSLTGNEQFF
TGTGCCAGCAGCTTGACCGGGAACGAGCAGTTCTTC
>TRBJ2-2|TRBD1|few|TRBV19
CASKETGETGELFF
TGTGCCAGTAAAGAGACAGGGGAAACCGGGGAGCTGTTTTTT
>TRBJ1-1|.|many|TRBV7-2
CASSLAAPTNTEAFF
TGTGCCAGCAGCTTAGCGGCCCCGACAAACACTGAAGCTTTCTTT
>TRBJ2-7|.|.|TRBV10-2
CASSESTGWGQYF
TGCGCCAGCAGTGAGTCGACAGGATGGGGGCAGTACTTC
>TRBJ2-7|TRBD1|many|TRBV20-1
CSASGTDSYEQYF
TGCAGTGCTTCCGGGACAGACTCCTACGAGCAGTACTTC
>TRBJ2-3|.|.|TRBV9
CASSVGISETTDTQYF
TGTGCCAGCAGCGTAGGGATCTCGGAAACCACAGATACGCAGTATTTT
>TRBJ1-5|.|many|TRBV5-5
CASSLAVWSSNQPQHF
TGTGCCAGCAGCTTGGCCGTTTGGAGCAGCAATCAGCCCCAGCATTTT
>TRBJ1-6|TRBD1|once|TRBV10-3
CAISAGTDPLQHNSPLHF
TGTGCCATCAGTGCCGGGACAGACCCCCTACAGCATAATTCACCCCTCCACTTT
>TRBJ1-3|.|.|TRBV7-2
CASSIYRASGNTIYF
TGTGCCAGCAGCATATACCGGGCCTCTGGAAACACCATATATTTT
>TRBJ2-1|.|many|TRBV29-1
CSVSEAGTENEQFF
TGCAGCGTTTCCGAAGCCGGGACGGAGAATGAGCAGTTCTTC
>TRBJ1-2|.|many|TRBV11-1
CASSLGKARPAGRGYTF
TGTGCCAGCAGCTTAGGAAAGGCCAGGCCCGCCGGGAGGGGCTACACCTTC
>TRBJ1-1|.|many|TRBV9
CASSVGMNTEAFF
TGTGCCAGCAGTGTCGGTATGAACACTGAAGCTTTCTTT
>TRBJ2-3|.|many|TRBV29-1
CSVEGGTSTDTQYF
TGCAGCGTAGAGGGGGGGACTAGCACAGATACGCAGTATTTT
>TRBJ1-2|.|.|TRBV19
CASSELTGRYGYTF
TGTGCCAGTAGTGAACTTACAGGGCGTTATGGCTACACCTTC
>TRBJ2-3|TRBD2|.|TRBV5-4
CASSLGASGVTDTQYF
TGTGCCAGCAGCTTGGGTGCTAGCGGAGTCACAGATACGCAGTATTTT
>TRBJ1-6|.|many|TRBV9
CASSLTSSYNSPLHF
TGTGCCAGCAGTTTAACAAGCTCCTATAATTCACCCCTCCACTTT
>TRBJ1-1|.|.|TRBV29-1
CSVVRDRMGSPEAFF
TGCAGCGTAGTCAGGGACCGAATGGGCTCTCCTGAAGCTTTCTTT
>TRBJ1-1|.|many|TRBV7-2
CASSRGAEAFF
TGTGCCAGCAGCCGGGGGGCTGAAGCTTTCTTT
>TRBJ2-1|.|many|TRBV12-3/TRBV12-4
CASSPTSYNEQFF
TGTGCCAGCAGTCCGACCTCCTACAATGAGCAGTTCTTC
>TRBJ1-2|.|.|TRBV2
CASSGVRVYGYTF
TGTGCCAGCAGTGGAGTCAGGGTCTATGGCTACACCTTC
>TRBJ1-3|.|.|TRBV19
CASQTVSGNTIYF
TGTGCCAGTCAGACGGTCTCTGGAAACACCATATATTTT
>TRBJ2-7|.|few|TRBV20-1
CSARGRKDYEQYF
TGCAGTGCTCGGGGGCGGAAGGATTACGAGCAGTACTTC
>TRBJ2-3|TRBD2|.|TRBV5-1
CASSGGRAGDTQYF
TGCGCCAGCAGCGGCGGGAGGGCCGGGGATACGCAGTATTTT